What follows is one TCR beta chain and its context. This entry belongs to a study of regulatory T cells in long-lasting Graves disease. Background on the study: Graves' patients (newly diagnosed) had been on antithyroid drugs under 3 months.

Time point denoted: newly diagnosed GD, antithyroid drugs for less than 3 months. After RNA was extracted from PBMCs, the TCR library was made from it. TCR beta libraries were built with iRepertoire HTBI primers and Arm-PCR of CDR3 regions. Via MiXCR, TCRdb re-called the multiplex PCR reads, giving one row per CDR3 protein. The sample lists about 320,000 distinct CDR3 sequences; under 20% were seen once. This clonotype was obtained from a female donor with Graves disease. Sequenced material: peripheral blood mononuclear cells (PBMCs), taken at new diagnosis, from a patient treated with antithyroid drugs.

In DNA, the CDR3 is TGTGCCAGCAGTGTCCAACGCCGCGAGACCCAGTACTTC. This encodes CASSVQRRETQYF. J is TRBJ2-5 and V is TRBV6-2 or TRBV6-3, with D unclear. Germline CDR1 is MNHEY and CDR2 is SVGEGT. CDR3 length equals 13 residues. V gave up 5 bases and J gave up 5 bases, with 12 bases separating them.